This TCR beta chain was found in a study of monozygotic twins with inflammatory bowel disease. CDR3 length: 15 amino acids. Germline loops: CDR1 MNHEY, CDR2 SMNVEV (reference sequence). A remark on this clonotype: Its antigen is as yet unknown.

The template switching step added UMIs that contained a 6-nucleotide sample barcode. TCRdb processed the 5' RACE reads again and assigns one entry to each CDR3 protein, with no DNA. Its clone listing holds about 160,000 distinct CDR3 sequences. General study findings and limits: Especially where disease activity was present, IBD patients had fewer clonotypes in common with others than healthy twins did. Healthy co-twins showed greater TCRbeta diversity (inverse Simpson) than IBD patients. Researchers were unable to tell different T cell subtypes apart.

The chain is built from TRBV27 and TRBJ2-7; TCRdb's D gene call, TRBD1, goes unchecked for lack of DNA. The TCR was taken from a human donor with ulcerative colitis or Crohn's disease, or a healthy co-twin of an affected twin (not recorded which). Sequencing input: blood. This CDR3 is CASSYATGSSYEQYF.